Each of the 24 T cell receptor beta chains below was sequenced from the same sample in a study of blood T cell repertoires in COVID-19. Assay: immunoSEQ multiplex PCR; the TCRdb copy retains only in-frame clones and omits some. The profile shows around 63,000 clones, 79% of them singletons. The sample comprised peripheral blood. The source is a human donor in a cohort sampled during active COVID-19.

The rearrangement joins TRBV9 to TRBJ1-1; maybe TRBD1 (5 bases). The CDR3 is made up of 15 amino acids. Germline V CDR1 and CDR2: SGDLS, YYNGEE. Trimming removed 0 bases at V and 6 bases at J, with 15 bases between. This CDR3 is CASSVGGRDGAEAFF. The CDR3 nucleotides are TGTGCCAGCAGCGTAGGAGGGAGGGACGGAGCTGAAGCTTTCTTT. Full variable domain (remainder filled in from reference TRBV9 and TRBJ1-1): DSGVTQTPKHLITATGQRVTLRCSPRSGDLSVYWYQQSLDQGLQFLIQYYNGEERAKGNILERFSAQQFPDLHSELNLSSLELGDSALYFCASSVGGRDGAEAFFGQGTRLTVV.

This clone qualifies as medium-sized. The genes are TRBV29-1 and TRBJ1-4; D uncertain. The V end was cut by 6 bases, the J end by 4 bases, with 12 bases between. Germline V gives CDR1 SQVTM, CDR2 ANQGSEA. The CDR3 is made up of 13 amino acids. The CDR3 DNA reads as TGCAGCGTCCAGTCGGGGTTTAATGAAAAACTGTTTTTT. As protein: CSVQSGFNEKLFF.

The chain carries TRBV6-2 or TRBV6-3 and TRBJ2-1, with D possibly matching TRBD2 (5 bases). The ends were cut back, 5 bases at V and 4 bases at J, with 15 bases in the middle. Germline CDR1 is MNHEY and CDR2 is SVGEGT. The length of the CDR3 is 15 residues. The CDR3 loop reads CASSPLGATYNEQFF. In DNA form, the CDR3 reads TGTGCCAGCAGTCCCCTGGGAGCGACTTACAATGAGCAGTTCTTC.

This chain uses TRBV7-2 with TRBJ2-4, with D tentatively TRBD1 (6 bases). Looked up from germline, CDR1 is SGHTA and CDR2 is FQGNSA. Trimming took off 1 base at V and 8 bases at J, with 15 bases between the two ends. The CDR3 has 15 amino acids. DNA of the CDR3: TGTGCCAGCAGCTTAGACGGACAGCCGTCGGACATTCAGTACTTC. Translation: CASSLDGQPSDIQYF.

The chain links TRBV6-5 to TRBJ2-5; 7 bases agree with TRBD2. Germline CDR1 and CDR2: MNHEY and SVGAGI. The CDR3 spans 15 residues. V gave up 4 bases and J gave up 5 bases; unmatched junction bases: 10. Written as DNA, the CDR3 is TGTGCCAGCAGTTCCGCTTGGGGGGGTGAGGAGACCCAGTACTTC. Residues: CASSSAWGGEETQYF.

This chain links TRBV11-3 with TRBJ2-7, with D unresolved. Trimming took 4 bases from V and 3 from J, leaving 4 bases between them. The germline CDR1 and CDR2 sequences are SGHNT and YENEEA. CDR3 length equals 11 residues. CDR3 amino acids: CASSSFYEQYF. Here the CDR3 DNA reads TGTGCCAGCAGCTCCTTCTACGAGCAGTACTTC.

The chain has TRBV7-9 and TRBJ1-2, with D perhaps TRBD1 (6 bases). The CDR3 totals 13 residues. Trimming cost V 1 base and J 8 bases, with 11 bases left between them. CDR1 is SEHNR and CDR2 is FQNEAQ in the germline V gene (reference sequence). The CDR3: CASSLEGGVGYTF. In nucleotides, the CDR3 is TGTGCCAGCAGCTTAGAAGGGGGAGTCGGCTACACCTTC.

The J gene is TRBJ2-2, the V gene TRBV13, with D possibly being TRBD2 (6 bases). CDR1 is PRHDT and CDR2 is FYEKMQ in the germline V gene (reference sequence). The CDR3 sequence is 16 residues long. Trimming pared 5 bases from V and 8 bases from J, leaving 21 bases between. CDR3 protein: CASSPTRGGTWGELFF. DNA for the CDR3: TGTGCCAGCAGCCCGACCCGGGGAGGCACCTGGGGGGAGCTGTTTTTT.

The chain couples TRBV7-9 to TRBJ1-1; maybe TRBD1 (6 bases). V lost 4 bases, J lost 1 base, and 13 bases lay in between. CDR3 length: 15 amino acids. Germline loops: CDR1 SEHNR, CDR2 FQNEAQ (reference sequence). The CDR3 loop reads CASSSPLGQNTEAFF. CDR3 in DNA: TGTGCCAGCAGCTCCCCCCTGGGACAGAACACTGAAGCTTTCTTT.

The CDR3 region has the DNA TGTGCCAGCGGATCCACAGGGGCTGGAAACACCATATATTTT. Residues: CASGSTGAGNTIYF. The chain has TRBV27 and TRBJ1-3; 7 bases match TRBD1. V lost 8 bases to trimming and J lost 2 bases; unmatched junction nucleotides: 6. This CDR3 is built from 14 residues. Germline-derived CDR1 and CDR2 are MNHEY and SMNVEV (reference sequence).

The rearrangement links TRBV3-1 (or the pseudogene TRBV3-2) to TRBJ2-5; tentatively, D is TRBD2 (5 bases). Germline CDR1 LGHDT, CDR2 YNNKEL (reference sequence). The ends were cut back, 4 bases at V and 3 bases at J, with 12 bases in the middle. This CDR3 comprises 14 residues. For the CDR3, the DNA is TGTGCCAGCAGCCGCTCACCCGGGGAAGAGACCCAGTACTTC. Its protein is CASSRSPGEETQYF.

The chain recombines TRBV27 with TRBJ2-1, with D perhaps matching TRBD2 (5 bases). Trimming stripped 5 bases from V and 3 bases from J, with 17 bases between. CDR3 length: 16 amino acids. Germline-derived CDR1 and CDR2 are MNHEY and SMNVEV (reference sequence). The CDR3 spells CASSTFSGSFYNEQFF. The CDR3, as DNA: TGTGCCAGCAGTACCTTTAGTGGGAGTTTCTACAATGAGCAGTTCTTC.

The chain carries TRBV30 and TRBJ2-3, with 11 positions matching TRBD2. This CDR3 contains 18 residues. Trimming at V came to 2 bases and at J to 0 bases, leaving 10 bases not matched to a gene. The V gene's germline CDR1 is GTSNPN and CDR2 SVGIG (reference sequence). CDR3 residues: CAWSTGTSGGLSTDTQYF. The CDR3 DNA is TGTGCCTGGAGTACCGGGACTAGCGGAGGTTTGAGCACAGATACGCAGTATTTT.

The chain carries TRBV28 and TRBJ2-5; 11 nucleotides line up with TRBD1. V lost 5 bases and J lost 5; bases outside the gene matches: 4. CDR3 length: 14 amino acids. The germline gives CDR1 MDHEN, CDR2 SYDVKM. CDR3 loop: CASSRTGGGETQYF. DNA for the CDR3: TGTGCCAGCAGTAGGACAGGGGGCGGTGAGACCCAGTACTTC.

The chain uses TRBV5-4 and TRBJ2-1, with D perhaps matching TRBD2 (6 bases). Germline V gene sequence: CDR1 SGHNT, CDR2 YYREEE (reference sequence). This CDR3 region has 14 residues. V was cut by 8 bases and J by 5 bases, with 17 bases left in between. CDR3 loop: CASKEGLANNEQFF. The CDR3 nucleotides are TGTGCCAGTAAGGAGGGCCTAGCGAACAATGAGCAGTTCTTC.

The chain joins TRBV19 to TRBJ2-7, with D tentatively TRBD1 (6 bases). Germline V lookup: CDR1 LNHDA, CDR2 SQIVND (reference sequence). V lost 5 bases, J lost 5 bases, and 13 bases lay in between. CDR3 size: 13 residues. CDR3 sequence (DNA): TGTGCCAGTAGTGAACAGGGTCGGCACGAGCAGTACTTC. Its protein is CASSEQGRHEQYF.

This clone has a single count. The chain has TRBV12-3 or TRBV12-4 and TRBJ2-1; possibly TRBD2 for D (5 bases). This CDR3 is 12 amino acids long. Trimming left V 3 bases short and J 7 bases short, with 7 bases between. CDR3: CASSFRGNEQFF. CDR3 DNA: TGTGCCAGCAGTTTCAGAGGGAATGAGCAGTTCTTC.

The J gene is TRBJ1-2, the V gene TRBV30, with D perhaps matching TRBD1 (5 bases). This CDR3 region has 15 residues. Per the germline V gene, CDR1 is GTSNPN and CDR2 is SVGIG (reference sequence). Trimming removed 4 bases from V and 5 bases from J, with 20 bases in between. The CDR3 sequence: CAWIKVQGLYYGYTF. CDR3 in DNA: TGTGCCTGGATCAAGGTGCAGGGACTGTATTATGGCTACACCTTC.

The gene calls are TRBV6-5 and TRBJ2-2; no clear D. Germline V gene sequence: CDR1 MNHEY, CDR2 SVGAGI. The length of the CDR3 is 13 residues. The V gene lost 2 bases and the J gene lost 4 bases, with 5 bases spanning the gap. This chain's CDR3 is CASSYRSTGELFF. The CDR3 coding sequence is TGTGCCAGCAGTTACAGGAGCACCGGGGAGCTGTTTTTT.

V is TRBV14 and J is TRBJ1-2, with 8 bases fitting TRBD1. Germline CDR1 and CDR2: SGHDN and FVKESK. V lost 0 bases and J lost 3; bases outside the gene matches: 3. The CDR3 length is 15 residues. CDR3 sequence (DNA): TGTGCCAGCAGCCAAGATTGGGACAGGCACTATGGCTACACCTTC. This codes for CASSQDWDRHYGYTF.

The V gene is TRBV7-2, the J gene TRBJ2-7; D may be TRBD1 (6 bases). The CDR3 totals 13 residues. In germline, CDR1 is SGHTA, CDR2 FQGNSA. Trimming pared 7 bases from V and 3 bases from J, leaving 13 bases between. Here the CDR3 DNA reads TGTGCCAGCAACCCTGCACAGGGCTACGAGCAGTACTTC. Protein: CASNPAQGYEQYF. The full variable domain, completed using reference TRBV7-2 and TRBJ2-7, is GAGVSQSPSNKVTEKGKDVELRCDPISGHTALYWYRQSLGQGLEFLIYFQGNSAPDKSGLPSDRFSAERTGGSVSTLTIQRTQQEDSAVYLCASNPAQGYEQYFGPGTRLTVT.

V and J are TRBV27 and TRBJ1-5, with no clear D. The CDR3 totals 15 residues. Trimming removed 6 bases at V and 1 base at J, with 13 bases between. CDR1 is MNHEY and CDR2 is SMNVEV in the germline V gene (reference sequence). CDR3: CASREGILSNQPQHF. Written as DNA, the CDR3 is TGTGCCAGCAGGGAGGGAATCCTCAGCAATCAGCCCCAGCATTTT.

The chain couples TRBV9 to TRBJ2-5; possibly TRBD2 for D (6 bases). The CDR3 is 14 amino acids. Trimming shortened V by 4 bases and J by 0 bases, and 10 bases separated the two germline ends. Germline V gene lookup returns CDR1 SGDLS and CDR2 YYNGEE. CDR3 region: CASSPGGYQETQYF. As DNA, the CDR3 is TGTGCCAGCAGCCCTGGGGGGTACCAAGAGACCCAGTACTTC. Filled out from reference TRBV9 and TRBJ2-5, the complete variable domain reads DSGVTQTPKHLITATGQRVTLRCSPRSGDLSVYWYQQSLDQGLQFLIQYYNGEERAKGNILERFSAQQFPDLHSELNLSSLELGDSALYFCASSPGGYQETQYFGPGTRLLVL.

The chain joins TRBV6-5 to TRBJ1-4; D may be TRBD1 (6 bases). The germline V and J ends were trimmed by 5 bases and 7 bases, with 14 bases remaining between them. Germline CDR1 is MNHEY and CDR2 is SVGAGI. CDR3 length: 14 amino acids. The CDR3 nucleotides are TGTGCCAGCAGTATATTGACAGGCGGTGAAAAACTGTTTTTT. Residues: CASSILTGGEKLFF.